The TCR beta chain under discussion was sequenced for a study of blood T cell repertoires in COVID-19 (dated by TCRdb to 2019 to 2021). For context, the study as a whole: Samples from collaborators originated in the United States, Italy and Spain and spanned both the acute and convalescent phases of COVID-19. The material from the prospective study consisted of cDNA or gDNA derived from T cells, B-cell-depleted T cells, or PBMCs. Deeply sampled blood TCRbeta repertoires from subjects exposed to, actively infected with, or recovered from COVID-19 were included in the dataset. The repertoires were released in a freely available public database meant as a resource for research on the immune response to SARS-CoV-2. Samples were obtained from the ongoing ImmuneRACE study (first 160 participants) and from some 1,200 subjects provided by 6 global collaborators. The sample metadata nearly always contained a de-identified subject ID, COVID-19 status, age in years and sex. HLA class I and class II types, where available, came from metadata supplied by the sample provider rather than from assay-based typing. Beyond this particular receptor, the publication reports: How much clinical and demographic metadata was included differed by source and by participant, and the metadata was provided uncurated.

For this clone: Its antigen is unknown. Per-nucleotide qualities are absent, and no much larger clonotype sits a single base away.

TCRbeta CDR3 regions were amplified from genomic DNA by means of the immunoSEQ Assay, a bias-controlled multiplex PCR. The source study handled its data this way. The number of nucleated cells in each sample was estimated from the amplification of reference gene primers within the assay. Sequence reads were collapsed and filtered to measure the absolute abundance of every unique TCRbeta CDR3 rearrangement. Productive Simpson clonality was computed per sample as the square root of Simpson's diversity index over productive rearrangements. The source is immuneACCESS, and TCRdb retained only in-frame sequences with V and J called. Part of the clones is not carried over; for the studies checked, unresolved V genes explain less than half of this, and the remainder is unexplained. Clonal size and the V and J genes are those of that table, whereas D and trimming came from the DNA. The sample table holds about 160,000 clones, of which over 80% were seen once. Of the sample, around 4.6% is held by the ten largest clones.

One collaborating source in Seattle enrolled patients during active infection and followed them longitudinally through the course of disease. The collaborating institutions used their own protocols to collect whole blood in K2EDTA tubes. For TCRbeta analysis, collaborators shipped samples as frozen whole blood, isolated PBMCs, or DNA extracted from either of those sample types. This clonotype was sampled from a man aged 25 to 40 with COVID-19, enrolled during active disease. The sample comprised peripheral blood.

The CDR3 region reads CASRIEPGSNSPLHF. The sequenced DNA is TGTGCCAGCAGGATAGAACCGGGATCCAATTCACCCCTCCACTTT. The V gene is TRBV28 and the J gene is TRBJ1-6; the D gene lacks a confident call. CDR3 length: 15 amino acids, cysteine to phenylalanine. Of all the DNA, just the CDR3 is kept, 45 bases in frame from base 1. Via the germline V gene, CDR1 is MDHEN and CDR2 SYDVKM. V loses 6 bases of germline sequence and J loses 7 bases, and the interval between the two ends is 16 bases.